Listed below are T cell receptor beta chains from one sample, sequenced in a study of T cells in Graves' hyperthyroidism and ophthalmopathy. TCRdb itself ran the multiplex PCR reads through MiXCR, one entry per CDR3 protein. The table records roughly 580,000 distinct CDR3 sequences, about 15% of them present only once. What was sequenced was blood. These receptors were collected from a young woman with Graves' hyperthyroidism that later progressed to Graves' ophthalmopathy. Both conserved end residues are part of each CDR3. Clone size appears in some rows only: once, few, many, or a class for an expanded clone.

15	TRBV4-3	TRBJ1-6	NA	CASSQEYRINSPLHF
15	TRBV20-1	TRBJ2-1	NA	CSASGGLSSYNEQFF
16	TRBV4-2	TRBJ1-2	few	CASSYLGQGDNYGYTF
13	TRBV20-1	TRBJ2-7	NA	CSARVPGGSEQYF
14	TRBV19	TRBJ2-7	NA	CASSIGDSPYEQYF
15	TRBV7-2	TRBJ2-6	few	CASSRPSSGANVLTF
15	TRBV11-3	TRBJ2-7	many	CASSFGRGTSYEQYF
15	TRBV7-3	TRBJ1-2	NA	CASSPGGRLNYGYTF
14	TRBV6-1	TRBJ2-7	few	CASSYLGGSYEQYF
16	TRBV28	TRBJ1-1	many	CASSPGTGGADTEAFF
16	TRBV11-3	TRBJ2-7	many	CASSDSSAGEIRWQYF
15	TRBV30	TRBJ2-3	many	CALSGREGPTDTQYF
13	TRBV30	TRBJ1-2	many	CAWSYEGSAGYTF
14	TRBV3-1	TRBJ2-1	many	CASSPVPRGNEQFF
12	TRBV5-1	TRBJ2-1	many	CASSGGTNAQFF
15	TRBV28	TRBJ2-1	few	CASSSLLAGPNEQFF
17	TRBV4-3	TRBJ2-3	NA	CASSQLLAGGPSDTQYF
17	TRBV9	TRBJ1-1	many	CASSLDPGILGNTEAFF
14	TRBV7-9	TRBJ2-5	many	CASIAGQGEETQYF
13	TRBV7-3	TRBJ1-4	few	CASSLQTGEKLFF
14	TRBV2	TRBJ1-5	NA	CASSDEMGNQPQHF
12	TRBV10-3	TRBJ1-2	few	CAISETDYGYTF
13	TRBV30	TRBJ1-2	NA	CAWRQAGGYGYTF
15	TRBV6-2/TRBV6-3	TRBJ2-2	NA	CASSGIETLVRELFF
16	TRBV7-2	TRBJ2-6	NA	CASSPLGRSGANVLTF
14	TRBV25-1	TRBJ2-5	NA	CASSEYRGLETQYF
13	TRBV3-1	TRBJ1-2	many	CASSHRVNYGYTF
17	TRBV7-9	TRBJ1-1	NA	CASSDPLGGKENTEAFF
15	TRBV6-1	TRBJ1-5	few	CASRGSGTGNQPQHF
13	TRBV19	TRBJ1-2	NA	CASSTGGHGPWTF
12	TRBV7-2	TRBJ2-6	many	CASSQDSNVLTF
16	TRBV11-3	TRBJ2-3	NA	CASSLSTSGGTDTQYF
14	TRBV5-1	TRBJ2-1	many	CASSLGTGTNEQFF
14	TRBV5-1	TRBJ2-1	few	CASSLAGTHNEQFF
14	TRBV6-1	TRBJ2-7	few	CASSQTLSSYEQYF
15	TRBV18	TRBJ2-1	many	CASSLDLSSYNEQFF
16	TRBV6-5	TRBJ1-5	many	CASSYSPGASNQPQHF
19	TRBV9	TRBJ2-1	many	CASSVPSVASGSRVDEQFF
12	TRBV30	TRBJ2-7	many	CAWSVLGYEQYF
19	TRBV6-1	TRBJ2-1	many	CASSDKHPVVRGSYNEQFF
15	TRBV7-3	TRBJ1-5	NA	CASSLGGGVKQPQHF
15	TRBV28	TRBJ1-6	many	CASSLMDGYNSPLHF
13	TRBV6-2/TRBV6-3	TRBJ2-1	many	CASSLLGGDSQFF
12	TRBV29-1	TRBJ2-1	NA	CSVVRGEERQFF
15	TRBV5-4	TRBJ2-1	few	CASTQAGTGGIEQFF
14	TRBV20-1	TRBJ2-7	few	CSARARARGDEQYF
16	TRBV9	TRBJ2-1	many	CASSPRLAGSYNEQFF
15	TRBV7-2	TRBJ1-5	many	CASSLDGRKDQPQHF
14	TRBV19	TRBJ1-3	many	CASWRTGSGNTIYF
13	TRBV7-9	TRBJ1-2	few	CASNEGGNYGYTF
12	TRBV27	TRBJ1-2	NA	CASTTGNVGYTF
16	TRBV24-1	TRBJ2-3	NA	CATSWGLAGEGDTQYF
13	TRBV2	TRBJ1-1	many	CASSGAGGTEAFF
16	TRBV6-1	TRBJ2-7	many	CASSHYLAGESLEQYF